Below are 2 T cell receptor beta chains sequenced from a single sample in a study of OX40 agonist ivuxolimab in advanced cancers. Method: immunoSEQ multiplex PCR; TCRdb's copy keeps in-frame clones and lacks some. The table lists 85,000 to 90,000 clones, more than 80% of them singletons, with about 0.2% in the top ten. The sequences come from CD4+ or CD8+ T cells sorted from blood, collected in a trial of the OX40 agonist ivuxolimab. The receptors derive from an adult with an advanced solid tumor such as melanoma, head and neck, liver or kidney cancer.

The chain couples TRBV7-2 to TRBJ1-2; no reliable D call. The V gene lost 0 bases and the J gene lost 4 bases, with 12 bases spanning the gap. Germline V gene sequence: CDR1 SGHTA, CDR2 FQGNSA. The CDR3 sequence is 15 residues long. CDR3 nucleotides: TGTGCCAGCAGCTTAGCAGGGAACCAGCTCTATGGCTACACCTTC. It yields the protein CASSLAGNQLYGYTF.

The V gene is TRBV9, the J gene TRBJ2-7, with 13 bases identical to TRBD2. Germline CDR1 reads SGDLS; CDR2 reads YYNGEE. J lost 6 bases, V lost 3 bases, and 9 bases had no gene match. The CDR3 loop spans 16 amino acids. CDR3 region: CASSEGPGLAGFEQYF. CDR3 bases: TGTGCCAGCAGCGAGGGGCCGGGACTAGCGGGATTCGAGCAGTACTTC.